Listed below are T cell receptor beta chains from one sample, sequenced in a study of shared clonotypes between healthy human individuals. The table came from immunoSEQ multiplex PCR; TCRdb's copy has only in-frame clones and leaves some out. The data contain some 450,000 clones, 60% to 80% of them singletons. What was sequenced was PBMCs. The receptors originated from a woman in her 40s in good health. Some clones in this sample may be carry-over from other donors' samples. Each CDR3 is given with its conserved first and last residue. A D gene is named only where the DNA matches it firmly. A row's size may be missing; if present it is once, few, many or a size class.

J gene,D gene,clone size,V gene,CDR3 length,CDR3 DNA,CDR3 protein
TRBJ1-1,.,few,TRBV10-3,13,TGTGCCGTCAGGGGACCAAGCAACACTGAAGCTTTCTTT,CAVRGPSNTEAFF
TRBJ1-2,.,.,TRBV28,15,TGTGCCAGCAGTTTATGGCCAGGTTCCAACTGTGGCTACACCTTC,CASSLWPGSNCGYTF
TRBJ2-1,TRBD2,few,TRBV27,14,TGTGCCAGCAGCCGGGGAGGGCAGTACAATGAGCAGTTCTTC,CASSRGGQYNEQFF
TRBJ1-1,TRBD1,.,TRBV7-3,14,TGTGCCAGCAGCCCGAATACAGGGGGCACTGAAGCTTTCTTT,CASSPNTGGTEAFF
TRBJ2-1,.,.,TRBV5-1,15,TGCGCCAGCACCCCTTTGGGGGGCGCTTACAATGAGCAGTTCTTC,CASTPLGGAYNEQFF
TRBJ1-5,.,few,TRBV9,15,TGTGCCAGCAGCGTAGATGCCTATAGCAATCAGCCCCAGCATTTT,CASSVDAYSNQPQHF
TRBJ2-7,TRBD2,.,TRBV5-1,15,TGCGCCAGCAGGTTTCTAGCGGGAGGTAACTACGAGCAGTACTTC,CASRFLAGGNYEQYF
TRBJ1-2,TRBD1,.,TRBV28,17,TGTGCCAGCAGGGACGGGCGCAGGGGGCTACCTAACTATGGCTACACCTTC,CASRDGRRGLPNYGYTF
TRBJ1-5,.,.,TRBV30,15,TGTGCCTGGAGTGTAGGAGGATTGGGGGATCAGCCCCAGCATTTT,CAWSVGGLGDQPQHF
TRBJ2-5,.,few,TRBV4-1,14,TGCGCCAGCCACCGGTCGAGGCTCGGGGAGACCCAGTACTTC,CASHRSRLGETQYF
TRBJ2-1,.,.,TRBV5-1,15,TGCGCCAGCAGCTTGGTGGGCGGCGAGTCCAATGAGCAGTTCTTC,CASSLVGGESNEQFF
TRBJ1-2,TRBD1,.,TRBV2,12,TGTGCCAGCAGTGAGGGACAGCTAGGCTACACCTTC,CASSEGQLGYTF
TRBJ2-1,.,.,TRBV19,15,TGTGCCAGTAGAAATCTAGAAGCGGGCTACAATGAGCAGTTCTTC,CASRNLEAGYNEQFF
TRBJ2-2,TRBD2,.,TRBV28,14,TGTGCCACCCTCCTAGCGGGAGGGGCCGGGGAGCTGTTTTTT,CATLLAGGAGELFF
TRBJ2-7,.,.,TRBV13,12,TGTGCCAGCAGCTCCGGCCTCTACGAGCAGTACTTC,CASSSGLYEQYF
TRBJ1-4,TRBD1,.,TRBV9,14,TGTGCCAGCAGCCCACAGGGGGCAAGTGAAAAACTGTTTTTT,CASSPQGASEKLFF
TRBJ1-2,.,.,TRBV6-5,11,TGTGCCAGCAGGGTCGGCTATGGCTACACCTTC,CASRVGYGYTF
TRBJ2-1,.,many,TRBV12-5,13,TGTGCTAGTGGTTTAGGGACATCATATGAGCAGTTCTTC,CASGLGTSYEQFF
TRBJ1-2,.,.,TRBV15,13,TGTGCCACCAGCCCCGACGGACGTTATGGCTACACCTTC,CATSPDGRYGYTF
TRBJ2-1,.,.,TRBV9,16,TGTGCCAGCAGCGTAGGGGGCGTTAGCTCCTACAATGAGCAGTTCTTC,CASSVGGVSSYNEQFF
TRBJ1-4,.,.,TRBV30,14,TGTGCCTGGAGTGGAAAGGAGGTCGGTGAAAAACTGTTTTTT,CAWSGKEVGEKLFF
TRBJ2-7,.,.,TRBV6-1,11,TGTGCCAGCAGTGAAGCGATAATACAGAACTTC,CASSEAIIQNF
TRBJ2-3,.,many,TRBV6-6,14,TGTGCCAGCAGTGGGGGGAGCCTCACAGATACGCAGTATTTT,CASSGGSLTDTQYF
TRBJ1-2,.,.,TRBV5-1,14,TGCGCCAGCAGCTTGGTGTTGGGCGCAGGCGGCTACACCTTC,CASSLVLGAGGYTF
TRBJ2-3,TRBD2,.,TRBV7-3,15,TGTGCCAGCAGCCCCCTAGCGGGAGGGACAGATACGCAGTATTTT,CASSPLAGGTDTQYF
TRBJ2-3,TRBD2,.,TRBV2,17,TGTGCCAGCAGTGCCACCGGGGGGTATACCAGCACAGATACGCAGTATTTT,CASSATGGYTSTDTQYF
TRBJ2-5,.,.,TRBV7-7,13,TGTGCTAGCAGCTTATGGGGTGAAGAGACCCAGTACTTC,CASSLWGEETQYF
TRBJ2-5,.,.,TRBV21-1,20,TGTGCCAGCAGCAAAACCGCTGACAGATTTTGCGGGAGGGTGCAAGAGACCCAGTACTTC,CASSKTADRFCGRVQETQYF
TRBJ2-7,.,once,TRBV4-2,16,TGTGCCAGCAGCCAAGAACGCCCACTCCGAGGCGACGAGCAGTACTTC,CASSQERPLRGDEQYF
TRBJ2-2,TRBD2,.,TRBV5-1,16,TGCGCCAGCAGCCTTAGCGGGAGGTCCGGGACCGGGGAGCTGTTTTTT,CASSLSGRSGTGELFF
TRBJ1-1,.,.,TRBV7-6,14,TGTGCCAGCAGCTTAGTTGTCTCTGGAACTGAAGCTTTCTTT,CASSLVVSGTEAFF